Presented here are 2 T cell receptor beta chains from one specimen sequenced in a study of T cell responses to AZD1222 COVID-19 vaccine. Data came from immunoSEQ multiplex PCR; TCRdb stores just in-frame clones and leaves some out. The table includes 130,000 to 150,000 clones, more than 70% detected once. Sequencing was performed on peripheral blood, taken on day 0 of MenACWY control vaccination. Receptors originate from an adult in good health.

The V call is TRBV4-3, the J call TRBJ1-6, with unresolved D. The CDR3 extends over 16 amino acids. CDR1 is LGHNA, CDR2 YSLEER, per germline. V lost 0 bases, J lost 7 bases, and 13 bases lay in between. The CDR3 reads CASSQDTNRRNSPLHF. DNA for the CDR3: TGCGCCAGCAGCCAAGATACCAACAGACGAAATTCACCCCTCCACTTT.

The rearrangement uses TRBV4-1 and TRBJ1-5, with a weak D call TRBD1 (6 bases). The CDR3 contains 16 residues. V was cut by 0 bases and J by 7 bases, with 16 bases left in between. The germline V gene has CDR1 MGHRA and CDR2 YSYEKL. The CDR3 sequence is CASSQERGAVVQPQHF. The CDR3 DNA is TGCGCCAGCAGCCAAGAACGGGGGGCAGTAGTGCAGCCCCAGCATTTT.